The clone carrying this T cell receptor beta chain has just a few counts. What it recognizes is unknown. This entry is derived from a study of vaccination and CD4 T cells after COVID-19. In the study overall: Each control culture was treated with a CEFX pool, an HIV-1 Nef pool, or no peptide. Study conclusions and caveats: The median proportion of reactive clones detected only post-vaccination in convalescent patients was around 89%. The median SARS-CoV-2-reactive clonotype number increased from approximately 21 to 40, without statistical significance.

Treatment indicated: roughly nine-day PBMC culture with coronavirus spike peptide pools or control peptides (ViraFEST assay). One should note that the unexposed donor's CD4+ T cells were collected before the COVID-19 pandemic (2011-2018). The Oncomine TCR Beta short-read assay sequenced DNA from cultured CD4+ T cells. TCRdb called the PCR reads again in MiXCR, with one record for every CDR3 protein. The sample has approximately 8,600 distinct CDR3 sequences; around 48% are singletons. Germline V CDR1 and CDR2: LNHDA, SQIVND (reference sequence). With 3 bases removed from V and 2 bases from J, the gap between germline ends came to 14 bases. This CDR3 is built from 16 residues.

V usage is TRBV19 and J usage is TRBJ1-5, with D perhaps matching TRBD1 (5 bases). This TCR derives from a human donor in good health. Sequenced material: CD4+ T cells from blood, cultured in vitro. The CDR3 sequence is CASSINRDRGNQPQHF. The CDR3 DNA sequence: TGTGCCAGTAGTATCAACCGGGACCGAGGCAATCAGCCCCAGCATTTT.